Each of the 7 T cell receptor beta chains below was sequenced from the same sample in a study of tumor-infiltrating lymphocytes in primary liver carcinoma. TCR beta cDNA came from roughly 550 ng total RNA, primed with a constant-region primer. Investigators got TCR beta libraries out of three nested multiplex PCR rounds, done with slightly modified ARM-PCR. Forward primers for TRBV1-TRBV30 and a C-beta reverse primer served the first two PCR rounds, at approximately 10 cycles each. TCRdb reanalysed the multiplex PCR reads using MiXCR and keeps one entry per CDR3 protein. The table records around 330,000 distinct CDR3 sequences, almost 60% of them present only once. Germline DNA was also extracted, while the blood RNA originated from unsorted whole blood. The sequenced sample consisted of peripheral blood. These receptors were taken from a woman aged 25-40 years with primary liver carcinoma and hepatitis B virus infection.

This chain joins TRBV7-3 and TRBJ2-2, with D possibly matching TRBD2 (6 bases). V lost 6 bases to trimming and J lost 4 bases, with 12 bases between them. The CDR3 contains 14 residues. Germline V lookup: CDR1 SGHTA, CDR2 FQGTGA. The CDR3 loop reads CASRKDGGTGELFF. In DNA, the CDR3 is TGTGCCAGCAGGAAGGACGGGGGCACCGGGGAGCTGTTTTTT.

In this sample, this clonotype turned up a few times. CDR3 DNA: TGTGCCAGCGGCCCCAGCGGGTTCGCCCATACGCAGTATTTT. Translation gives CASGPSGFAHTQYF. The chain joins TRBV6-2 or TRBV6-3 to TRBJ2-3; D perhaps matches TRBD2 (6 bases). CDR1 and CDR2 (germline): MNHEY, SVGEGT. Trimming cost V 8 bases and J 7 bases, with 19 bases left between them. CDR3 length: 14 amino acids.

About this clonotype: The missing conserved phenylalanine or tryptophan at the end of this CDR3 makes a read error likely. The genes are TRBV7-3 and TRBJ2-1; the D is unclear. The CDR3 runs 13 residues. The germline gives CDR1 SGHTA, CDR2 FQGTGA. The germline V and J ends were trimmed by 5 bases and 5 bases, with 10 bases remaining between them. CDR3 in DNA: TGTGCCAGCAGCCTCCGATCAAACAATGAGCAGTTCCTC. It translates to CASSLRSNNEQFL.

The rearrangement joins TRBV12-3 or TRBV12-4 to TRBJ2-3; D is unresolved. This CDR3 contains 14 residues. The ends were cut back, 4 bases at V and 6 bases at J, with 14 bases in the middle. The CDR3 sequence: CASSSSGRTDTQYF. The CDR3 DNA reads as TGTGCCAGCAGTTCCAGTGGAAGAACGGATACGCAGTATTTT.

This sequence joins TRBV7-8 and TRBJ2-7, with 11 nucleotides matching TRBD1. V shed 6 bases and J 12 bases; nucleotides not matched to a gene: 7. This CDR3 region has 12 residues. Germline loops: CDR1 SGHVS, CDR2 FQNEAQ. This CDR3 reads CASSWDRGMPYF. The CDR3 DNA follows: TGTGCCAGCAGTTGGGACAGGGGGATGCCGTACTTC.

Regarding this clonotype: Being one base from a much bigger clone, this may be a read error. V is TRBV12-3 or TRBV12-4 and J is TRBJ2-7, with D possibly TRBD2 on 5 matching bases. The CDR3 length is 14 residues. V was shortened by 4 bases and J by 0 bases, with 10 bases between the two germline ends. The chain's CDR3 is CASSSGRASYEQYF. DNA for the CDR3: TGTGCCAGCAGTTCTGGGAGAGCCTCCTACGAGCAGTACTTC.

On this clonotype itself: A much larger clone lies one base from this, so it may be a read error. CDR3 bases: TGCAGCGTGTACAGGTACGGGCCTAGCACAGATACGCAGTATTTT. Its protein is CSVYRYGPSTDTQYF. J is TRBJ2-3 and V is TRBV29-1; D perhaps matches TRBD1 (5 bases). The ends were cut back, 6 bases at V and 0 bases at J, with 16 bases in the middle. The CDR3 loop spans 15 amino acids. Looked up from germline, CDR1 is SQVTM and CDR2 is ANQGSEA.